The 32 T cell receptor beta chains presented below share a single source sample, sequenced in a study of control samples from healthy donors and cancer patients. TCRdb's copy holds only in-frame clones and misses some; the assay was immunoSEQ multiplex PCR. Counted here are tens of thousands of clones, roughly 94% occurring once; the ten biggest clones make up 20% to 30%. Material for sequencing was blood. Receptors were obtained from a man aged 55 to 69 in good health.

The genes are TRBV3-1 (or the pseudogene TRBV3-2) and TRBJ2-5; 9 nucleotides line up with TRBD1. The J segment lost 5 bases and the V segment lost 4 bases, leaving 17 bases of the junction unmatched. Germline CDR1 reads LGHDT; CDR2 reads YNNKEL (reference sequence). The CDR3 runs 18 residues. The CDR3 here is CASSLRTGVGSLDETQYF. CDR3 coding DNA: TGTGCCAGCAGCCTCCGGACAGGGGTGGGTAGTCTGGACGAGACCCAGTACTTC.

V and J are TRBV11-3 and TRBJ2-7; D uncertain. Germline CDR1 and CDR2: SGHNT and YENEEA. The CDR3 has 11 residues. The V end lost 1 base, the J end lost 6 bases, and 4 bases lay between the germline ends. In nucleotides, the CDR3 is TGTGCCAGCAGCTTAGGGCCCGAGCAGTACTTC. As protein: CASSLGPEQYF.

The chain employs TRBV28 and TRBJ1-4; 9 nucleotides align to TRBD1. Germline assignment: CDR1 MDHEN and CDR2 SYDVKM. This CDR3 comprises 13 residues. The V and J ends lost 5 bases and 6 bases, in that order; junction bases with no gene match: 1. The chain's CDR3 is CASSRDRDEKLFF. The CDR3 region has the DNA TGTGCCAGCAGTCGGGACAGGGATGAAAAACTGTTTTTT.

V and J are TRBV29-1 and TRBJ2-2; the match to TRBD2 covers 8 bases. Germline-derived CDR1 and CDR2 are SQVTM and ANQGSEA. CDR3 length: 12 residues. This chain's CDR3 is CRGLADTGELFF. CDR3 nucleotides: TGCAGAGGACTAGCCGACACCGGGGAGCTGTTTTTT.

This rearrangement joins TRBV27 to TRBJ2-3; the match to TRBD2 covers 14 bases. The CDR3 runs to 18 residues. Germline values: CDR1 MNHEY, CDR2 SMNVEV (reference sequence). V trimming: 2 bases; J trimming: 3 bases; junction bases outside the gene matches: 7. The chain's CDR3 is CASSLGLAGGPGTDTQYF. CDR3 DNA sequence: TGTGCCAGCAGTTTAGGACTAGCGGGAGGTCCGGGAACAGATACGCAGTATTTT.

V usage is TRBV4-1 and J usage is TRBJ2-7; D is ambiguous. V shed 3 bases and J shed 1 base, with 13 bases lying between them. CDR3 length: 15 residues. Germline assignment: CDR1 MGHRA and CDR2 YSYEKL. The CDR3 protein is CASSQYSPPSYEQYF. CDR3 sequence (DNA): TGCGCCAGCAGCCAGTACAGTCCCCCATCCTACGAGCAGTACTTC.

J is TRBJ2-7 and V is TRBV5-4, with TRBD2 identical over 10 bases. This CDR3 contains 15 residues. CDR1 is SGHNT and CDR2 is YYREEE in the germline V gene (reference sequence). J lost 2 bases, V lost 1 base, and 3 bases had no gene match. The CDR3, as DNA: TGTGCCAGCAGCTTGCCTAGCGGGAGCGCCTACGAGCAGTACTTC. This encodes CASSLPSGSAYEQYF.

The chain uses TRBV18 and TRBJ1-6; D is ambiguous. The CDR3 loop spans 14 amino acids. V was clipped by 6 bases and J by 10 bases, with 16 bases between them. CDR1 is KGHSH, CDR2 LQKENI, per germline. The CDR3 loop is CASSDLESMSPLHF. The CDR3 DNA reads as TGTGCCAGCTCTGACTTAGAAAGTATGTCACCCCTCCACTTT. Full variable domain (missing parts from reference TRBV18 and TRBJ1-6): NAGVMQNPRHLVRRRGQEARLRCSPMKGHSHVYWYRQLPEEGLKFMVYLQKENIIDESGMPKERFSAEFPKEGPSILRIQQVVRGDSAAYFCASSDLESMSPLHFGNGTRLTVT.

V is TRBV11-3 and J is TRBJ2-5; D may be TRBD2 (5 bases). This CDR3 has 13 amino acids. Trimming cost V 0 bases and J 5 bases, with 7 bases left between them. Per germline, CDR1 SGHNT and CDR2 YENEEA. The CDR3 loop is CASSLEAGETQYF. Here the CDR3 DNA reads TGTGCCAGCAGCTTAGAGGCGGGCGAGACCCAGTACTTC.

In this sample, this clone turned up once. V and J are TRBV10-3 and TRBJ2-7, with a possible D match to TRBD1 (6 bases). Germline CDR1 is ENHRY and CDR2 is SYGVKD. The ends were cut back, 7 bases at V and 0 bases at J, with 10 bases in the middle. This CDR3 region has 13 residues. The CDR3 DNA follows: TGTGCCATCAAGAGACAGGCCTCCTACGAGCAGTACTTC. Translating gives CAIKRQASYEQYF.

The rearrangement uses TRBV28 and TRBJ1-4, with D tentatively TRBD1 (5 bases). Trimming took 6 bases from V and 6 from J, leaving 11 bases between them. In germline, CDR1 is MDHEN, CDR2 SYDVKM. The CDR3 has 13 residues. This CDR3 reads CASSYSGHEKLFF. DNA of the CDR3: TGTGCCAGCAGCTACTCGGGACATGAAAAACTGTTTTTT.

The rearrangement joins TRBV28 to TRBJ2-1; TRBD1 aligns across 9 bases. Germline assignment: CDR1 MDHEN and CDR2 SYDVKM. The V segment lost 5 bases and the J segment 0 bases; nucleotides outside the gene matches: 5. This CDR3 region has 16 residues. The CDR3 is CASSTQGASSYNEQFF. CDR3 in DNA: TGTGCCAGCAGTACACAGGGGGCTAGCTCCTACAATGAGCAGTTCTTC.

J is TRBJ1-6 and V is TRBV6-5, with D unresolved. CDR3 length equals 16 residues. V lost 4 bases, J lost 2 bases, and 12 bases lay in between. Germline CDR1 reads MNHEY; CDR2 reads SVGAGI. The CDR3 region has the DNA TGTGCCAGCAGTTCCCCCCATGGGGCCTATAATTCACCCCTCCACTTT. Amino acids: CASSSPHGAYNSPLHF.

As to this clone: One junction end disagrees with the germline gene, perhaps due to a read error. The CDR3: CASSLRDSSSQETQYF. DNA of the CDR3: TGTGCTAGCAGCTTACGGGACAGTTCGTCCCAAGAGACCCAGTACTTC. V is TRBV7-7 and J is TRBJ2-5; 7 bases fit TRBD1. In germline, CDR1 is SSHAT, CDR2 FNYEAQ (reference sequence). The CDR3 is 16 residues long.

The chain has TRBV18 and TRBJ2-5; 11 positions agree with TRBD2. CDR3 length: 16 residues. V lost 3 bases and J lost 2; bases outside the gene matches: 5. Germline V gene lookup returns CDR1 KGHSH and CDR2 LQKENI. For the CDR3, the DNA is TGTGCCAGCTCACCCTCTAGCGGGAGGCCTCAAGAGACCCAGTACTTC. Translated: CASSPSSGRPQETQYF.

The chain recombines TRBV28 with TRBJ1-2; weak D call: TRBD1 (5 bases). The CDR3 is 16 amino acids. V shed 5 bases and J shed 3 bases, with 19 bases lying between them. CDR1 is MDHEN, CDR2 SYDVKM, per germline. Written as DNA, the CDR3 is TGTGCCAGCAGTCCTCCCCGGTGGCAGGGACACTATGGCTACACCTTC. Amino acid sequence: CASSPPRWQGHYGYTF.

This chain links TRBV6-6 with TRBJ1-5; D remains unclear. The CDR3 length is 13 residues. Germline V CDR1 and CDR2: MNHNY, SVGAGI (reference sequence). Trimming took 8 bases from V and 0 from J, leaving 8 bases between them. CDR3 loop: CASFGYSNQPQHF. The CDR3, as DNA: TGTGCCAGCTTTGGGTATAGCAATCAGCCCCAGCATTTT.

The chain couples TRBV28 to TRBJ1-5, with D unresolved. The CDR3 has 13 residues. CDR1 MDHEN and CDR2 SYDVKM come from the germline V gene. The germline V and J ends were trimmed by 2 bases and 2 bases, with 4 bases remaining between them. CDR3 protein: CASSLQGNQPQHF. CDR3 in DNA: TGTGCCAGCAGTTTACAAGGCAATCAGCCCCAGCATTTT.

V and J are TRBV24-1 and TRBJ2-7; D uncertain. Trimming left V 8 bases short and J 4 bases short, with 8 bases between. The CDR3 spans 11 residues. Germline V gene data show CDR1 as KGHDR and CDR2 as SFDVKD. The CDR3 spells CATTDIYEQYF. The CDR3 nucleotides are TGTGCCACCACCGATATTTACGAGCAGTACTTC.

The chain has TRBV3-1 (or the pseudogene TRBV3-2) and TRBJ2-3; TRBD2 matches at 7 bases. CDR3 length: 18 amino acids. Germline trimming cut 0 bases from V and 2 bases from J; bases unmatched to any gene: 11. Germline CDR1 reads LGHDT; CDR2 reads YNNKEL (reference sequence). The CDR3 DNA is TGTGCCAGCAGCCAAGATCTGTGGGGGGGGGTAAACACAGATACGCAGTATTTT. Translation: CASSQDLWGGVNTDTQYF.

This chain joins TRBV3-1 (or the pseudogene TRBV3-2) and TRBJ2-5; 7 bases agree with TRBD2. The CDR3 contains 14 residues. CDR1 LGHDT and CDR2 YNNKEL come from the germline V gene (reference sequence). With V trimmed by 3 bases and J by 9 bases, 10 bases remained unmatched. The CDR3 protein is CASSHRDPRGAQYF. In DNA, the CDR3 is TGTGCCAGCAGCCACCGGGACCCTCGGGGGGCCCAGTACTTC.

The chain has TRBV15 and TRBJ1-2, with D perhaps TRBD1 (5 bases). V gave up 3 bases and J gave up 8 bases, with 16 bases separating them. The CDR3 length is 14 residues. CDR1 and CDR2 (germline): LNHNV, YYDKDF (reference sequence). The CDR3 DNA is TGTGCCACCAGCAGGGGGGGGGAACAGCGCGGCTACACCTTC. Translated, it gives CATSRGGEQRGYTF.

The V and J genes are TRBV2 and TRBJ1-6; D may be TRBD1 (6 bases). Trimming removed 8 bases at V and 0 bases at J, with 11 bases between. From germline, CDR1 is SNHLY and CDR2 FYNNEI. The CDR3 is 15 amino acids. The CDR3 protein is CASRQQGSYNSPLHF. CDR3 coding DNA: TGTGCCAGCCGTCAACAGGGCTCCTATAATTCACCCCTCCACTTT.

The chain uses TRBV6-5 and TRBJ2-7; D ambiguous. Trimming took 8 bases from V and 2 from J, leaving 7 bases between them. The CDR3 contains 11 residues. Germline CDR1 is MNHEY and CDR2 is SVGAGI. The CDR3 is CASQMTYEQYF. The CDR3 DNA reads TGTGCCAGCCAGATGACCTACGAGCAGTACTTC.

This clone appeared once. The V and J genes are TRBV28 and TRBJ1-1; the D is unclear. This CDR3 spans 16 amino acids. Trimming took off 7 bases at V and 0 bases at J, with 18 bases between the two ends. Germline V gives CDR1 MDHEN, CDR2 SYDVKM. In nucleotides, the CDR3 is TGTGCCAGCAACGACCCCAGCGAACCAATGAACACTGAAGCTTTCTTT. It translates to CASNDPSEPMNTEAFF.

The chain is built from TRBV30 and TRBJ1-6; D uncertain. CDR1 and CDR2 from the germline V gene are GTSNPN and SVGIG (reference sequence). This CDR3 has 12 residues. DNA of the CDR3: TGTGGGGCGGGCACCTATAATTCACCCCTCCACTTT. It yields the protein CGAGTYNSPLHF.

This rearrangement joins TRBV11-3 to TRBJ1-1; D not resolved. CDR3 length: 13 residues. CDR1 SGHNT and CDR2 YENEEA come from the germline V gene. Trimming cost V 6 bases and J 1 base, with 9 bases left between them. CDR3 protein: CASSRQENTEAFF. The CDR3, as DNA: TGTGCCAGCAGTCGTCAGGAGAACACTGAAGCTTTCTTT.

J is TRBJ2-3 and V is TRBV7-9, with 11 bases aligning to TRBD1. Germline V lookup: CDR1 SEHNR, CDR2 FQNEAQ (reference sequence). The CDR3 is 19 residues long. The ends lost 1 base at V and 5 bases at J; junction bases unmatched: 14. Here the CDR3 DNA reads TGTGCCAGCAGCTTAGTAGGGTTTGGTTCGGACAGGGGGCGAGATACGCAGTATTTT. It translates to CASSLVGFGSDRGRDTQYF.

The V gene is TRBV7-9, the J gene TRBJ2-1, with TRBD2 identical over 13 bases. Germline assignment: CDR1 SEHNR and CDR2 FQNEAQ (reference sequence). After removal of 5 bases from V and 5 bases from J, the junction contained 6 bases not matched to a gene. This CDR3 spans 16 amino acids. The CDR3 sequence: CASSQRLAGGHNEQFF. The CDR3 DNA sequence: TGTGCCAGCAGCCAGAGACTAGCGGGAGGCCACAATGAGCAGTTCTTC.

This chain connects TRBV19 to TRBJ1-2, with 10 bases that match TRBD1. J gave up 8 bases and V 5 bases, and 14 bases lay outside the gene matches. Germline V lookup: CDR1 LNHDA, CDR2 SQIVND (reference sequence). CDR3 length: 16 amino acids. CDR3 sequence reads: CASSATRDRGWGGYTF. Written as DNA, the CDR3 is TGTGCCAGTAGTGCCACTCGGGACAGGGGCTGGGGAGGCTACACCTTC.

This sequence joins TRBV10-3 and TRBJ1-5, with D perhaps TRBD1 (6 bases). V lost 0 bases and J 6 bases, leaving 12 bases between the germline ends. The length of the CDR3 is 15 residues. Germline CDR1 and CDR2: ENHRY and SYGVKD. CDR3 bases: TGTGCCATCAGTGAGTCGAACAGGGTGGTTCAGCCCCAGCATTTT. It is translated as CAISESNRVVQPQHF.

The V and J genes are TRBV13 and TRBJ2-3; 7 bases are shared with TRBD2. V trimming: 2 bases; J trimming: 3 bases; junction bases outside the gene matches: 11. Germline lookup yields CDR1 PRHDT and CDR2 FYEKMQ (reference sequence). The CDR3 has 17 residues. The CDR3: CASSLPLRGLRTDTQYF. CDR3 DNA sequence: TGTGCCAGCAGCTTACCTCTAAGGGGACTACGTACAGATACGCAGTATTTT.